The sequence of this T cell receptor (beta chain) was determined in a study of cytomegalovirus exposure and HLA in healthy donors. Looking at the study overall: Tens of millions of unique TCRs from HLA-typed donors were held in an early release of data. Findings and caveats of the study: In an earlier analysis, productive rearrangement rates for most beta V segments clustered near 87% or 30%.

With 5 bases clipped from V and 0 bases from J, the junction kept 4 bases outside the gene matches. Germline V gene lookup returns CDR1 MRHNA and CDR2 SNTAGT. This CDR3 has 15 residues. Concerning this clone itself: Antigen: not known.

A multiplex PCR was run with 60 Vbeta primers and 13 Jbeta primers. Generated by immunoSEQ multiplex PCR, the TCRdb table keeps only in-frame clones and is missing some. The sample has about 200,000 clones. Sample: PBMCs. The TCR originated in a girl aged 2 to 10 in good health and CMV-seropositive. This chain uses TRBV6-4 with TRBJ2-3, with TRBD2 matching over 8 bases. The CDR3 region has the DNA TGTGCCAGCAGTACTTCTAGCGGGAGCACAGATACGCAGTATTTT. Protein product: CASSTSSGSTDTQYF.